This T cell receptor beta chain was identified in a study of blood T cells in healthy people across ages. The second PCR ran about 7 to 12 cycles with a sample-barcoded 5' primer and J-beta primers. TCRdb re-derived calls from the 5' RACE reads in MiXCR, one entry per CDR3 protein. The data hold fewer than 2,000,000 distinct CDR3 sequences, with roughly 32% observed a single time. Whole-study results and caveats: Diversity estimated from one million T cells was considered an underestimate.

To note about this clonotype: What it recognizes is unknown. At one end the junction does not follow the germline gene, possibly because of a read error.

The CDR3 has 14 residues. Looked up from germline, CDR1 is SGDLS and CDR2 is YYNGEE. The origin of this receptor is a woman aged 30 to 39 in good health. V gene TRBV9 combines with J gene TRBJ2-5; no definite D call. Sequenced: blood. The CDR3 sequence is CASSTSNLQATQYF. The CDR3 DNA reads as TGTGCCAGCAGCACTTCTAACCTCCAAGCGACCCAGTACTTC.